One sample yielded the 17 T cell receptor beta chains listed below, sequenced in a study of T cells after yellow fever vaccination. TCRdb re-analysed the 5' RACE reads in MiXCR, keeping a single row per CDR3 protein. There are hundreds of thousands of distinct CDR3 sequences in the sample; roughly an eighth occur only once, and more than 13% lies in the top ten. Here the sequenced sample was PBMCs, taken on the day of the yellow fever booster vaccination. All receptors derive from a young man who received the YFV17D yellow fever vaccine.

This clonotype was detected ten times or more. The J gene is TRBJ2-2, the V gene TRBV7-2; TRBD2 agrees at 8 bases. CDR3 length equals 16 residues. Per the germline V gene, CDR1 is SGHTA and CDR2 is FQGNSA. V shed 3 bases and J 0 bases; nucleotides not matched to a gene: 3. The CDR3 is CASSFAGGSNTGELFF. Written as DNA, the CDR3 is TGTGCCAGCAGCTTCGCGGGGGGCTCGAACACCGGGGAGCTGTTTTTT.

The V and J genes are TRBV5-5 and TRBJ1-5; no firm D call. The CDR3 totals 16 residues. The V end lost 4 bases, the J end lost 0 bases, and 14 bases lay between the germline ends. Germline V gene lookup returns CDR1 SGHKS and CDR2 YYEKEE (reference sequence). The chain's CDR3 is CASSPRHTYSNQPQHF. The CDR3 DNA reads as TGTGCCAGCAGCCCCAGACACACCTATAGCAATCAGCCCCAGCATTTT. The whole variable domain, remainder taken from reference TRBV5-5 and TRBJ1-5, is DAGVTQSPTHLIKTRGQQVTLRCSPISGHKSVSWYQQVLGQGPQFIFQYYEKEERGRGNFPDRFSARQFPNYSSELNVNALLLGDSALYLCASSPRHTYSNQPQHFGDGTRLSIL.

This clonotype has just a few counts. The chain recombines TRBV20-1 with TRBJ2-7; D might be TRBD1 (5 bases). V lost 3 bases to trimming and J lost 6 bases, with 15 bases between them. The length of the CDR3 is 13 residues. The V gene's germline CDR1 is DFQATT and CDR2 SNEGSKA (reference sequence). DNA of the CDR3: TGCAGTGCTAGTGATGGCAGGGCGAGCGAGCAGTACTTC. This sequence encodes CSASDGRASEQYF.

This clonotype was counted only a few times. V gene TRBV5-1 combines with J gene TRBJ2-5; D is possibly TRBD2 (6 bases). The CDR3 loop spans 15 amino acids. Trimming removed 0 bases from V and 0 bases from J, with 9 bases in between. The germline V gene encodes CDR1 SGHRS and CDR2 YFSETQ. DNA for the CDR3: TGCGCCAGCAGCTTGGGACTAGGATACCAAGAGACCCAGTACTTC. Translated, it gives CASSLGLGYQETQYF.

The rearrangement links TRBV20-1 to TRBJ2-1; 10 nucleotides line up with TRBD2. The ends lost 2 bases at V and 4 bases at J; junction bases unmatched: 5. The CDR3 runs to 15 residues. The germline CDR1 and CDR2 sequences are DFQATT and SNEGSKA (reference sequence). This CDR3 is CSARLGLAVYNEQFF. CDR3 DNA: TGCAGTGCTAGACTAGGACTAGCGGTGTACAATGAGCAGTTCTTC.

The chain employs TRBV28 and TRBJ2-4; D tentatively fits TRBD1 or TRBD2 (5 bases each). Germline CDR1 reads MDHEN; CDR2 reads SYDVKM. This CDR3 region has 15 residues. V lost 2 bases, J lost 7 bases, and 15 bases lay in between. This CDR3 is CASSLRRGVRNIQYF. CDR3 coding DNA: TGTGCCAGCAGTTTACGTAGAGGGGTACGGAACATTCAGTACTTC.

The chain has TRBV3-1 and TRBJ2-2; TRBD2 matches at 9 bases. The CDR3 extends over 22 amino acids. The germline V gene has CDR1 LGHDT and CDR2 YNNKEL (reference sequence). J lost 2 bases, V lost 3 bases, and 22 bases had no gene match. The CDR3 region has the DNA TGTGCCAGCAGCCACGATTTGCAGGGAAGCTCGCTAGCGGGACTTAACACCGGGGAGCTGTTTTTT. Encoded protein: CASSHDLQGSSLAGLNTGELFF.

This clonotype was counted ten times or more. The chain combines TRBV6-2 or TRBV6-3 with TRBJ2-3; D gene ambiguous. The germline CDR1 and CDR2 sequences are MNHEY and SVGEGT. V lost 0 bases to trimming and J lost 4 bases, with 5 bases between them. The CDR3 consists of 13 residues. CDR3 in amino acids: CASSYSGPDTQYF. The CDR3 DNA follows: TGTGCCAGCAGTTACTCGGGCCCAGATACGCAGTATTTT.

This clonotype was counted between two and nine times. The rearrangement links TRBV27 to TRBJ1-1, with D unresolved. This CDR3 region has 14 residues. The V end lost 5 bases, the J end lost 0 bases, and 10 bases lay between the germline ends. Germline CDR1 MNHEY, CDR2 SMNVEV (reference sequence). CDR3 in amino acids: CASSKPTMNTEAFF. CDR3 nucleotides: TGTGCCAGCAGTAAGCCTACTATGAACACTGAAGCTTTCTTT.

The V call is TRBV11-2, the J call TRBJ2-1, with 9 bases fitting TRBD2. The CDR3 totals 18 residues. V was pared by 0 bases and J by 0 bases, with 6 bases of the junction left unmatched. Germline values: CDR1 SGHAT, CDR2 FQNNGV. The CDR3 DNA reads TGTGCCAGCAGCTTAGAAGCGGGAGGCTCTTACTCCTACAATGAGCAGTTCTTC. Amino acids: CASSLEAGGSYSYNEQFF.

The V and J genes are TRBV24-1 and TRBJ2-1; D ambiguous. CDR3 length: 13 amino acids. Germline CDR1 is KGHDR and CDR2 is SFDVKD. V was trimmed by 4 bases and J by 6 bases, leaving 9 bases between them. CDR3 in amino acids: CATSESTVNEQFF. The CDR3 nucleotides read TGTGCCACCAGTGAGTCGACTGTCAATGAGCAGTTCTTC.

The V gene is TRBV10-1, the J gene TRBJ2-5; tentatively, D is TRBD1 (6 bases). The CDR3 contains 13 residues. With 6 bases removed from V and 2 bases from J, the gap between germline ends came to 10 bases. Germline V CDR1 and CDR2: WNHNN, SYGVQD (reference sequence). Here the CDR3 DNA reads TGCGCCAGCAGGGGGACACAACAAGAGACCCAGTACTTC. This sequence encodes CASRGTQQETQYF.

This clonotype has only a few counts. This chain uses TRBV9 with TRBJ2-7; D not resolved. This CDR3 has 15 amino acids. Germline V gene data show CDR1 as SGDLS and CDR2 as YYNGEE. Trimming shortened V by 0 bases and J by 7 bases, and 17 bases separated the two germline ends. CDR3 protein: CASSVGVDPVGEQYF. In DNA, the CDR3 is TGTGCCAGCAGCGTAGGGGTGGACCCCGTGGGGGAGCAGTACTTC.

The rearrangement links TRBV20-1 to TRBJ2-1; 10 positions agree with TRBD2. Germline-derived CDR1 and CDR2 are DFQATT and SNEGSKA (reference sequence). V trimming: 4 bases; J trimming: 4 bases; junction bases outside the gene matches: 13. The CDR3 runs to 17 residues. In DNA, the CDR3 is TGCAGTGCTATTACTAGCGGGGAAGCTCAGCCATACAATGAGCAGTTCTTC. Translated, it gives CSAITSGEAQPYNEQFF.

The table lists this clonotype with a few counts. This rearrangement joins TRBV6-1 to TRBJ1-1; 10 bases are a match to TRBD1. Trimming removed 6 bases from V and 6 bases from J; junction bases left unmatched: 4. Germline V gene lookup returns CDR1 MNHNS and CDR2 SASEGT. This CDR3 is 13 amino acids long. This CDR3 reads CASRIGTGAEAFF. DNA for the CDR3: TGTGCCAGCAGGATCGGGACAGGGGCTGAAGCTTTCTTT.

The rearrangement uses TRBV6-1 and TRBJ2-4, with D unresolved. The germline V gene has CDR1 MNHNS and CDR2 SASEGT. This CDR3 comprises 10 residues. V lost 8 bases to trimming and J lost 8 bases, with 7 bases between them. Written as DNA, the CDR3 is TGTGCCAGCGCTTGGGACATTCAGTACTTC. Translated, it gives CASAWDIQYF.

The chain couples TRBV11-3 to TRBJ2-1; D gene unclear. V lost 2 bases and J lost 7, with 9 bases in between. Germline CDR1 is SGHNT and CDR2 is YENEEA. The CDR3 runs 13 residues. CDR3 DNA sequence: TGTGCCAGCAGCTTAAATCCCCCGAATGAGCAGTTCTTC. Translation: CASSLNPPNEQFF.